The 27 T cell receptor beta chains in this list originate from one sample, sequenced in a study of graft-versus-host responses after intestinal transplantation. These receptors' antigens are unknown. The protocol was immunoSEQ multiplex PCR, while the TCRdb copy is restricted to in-frame clones and leaves out a portion. The sample carries roughly 100,000 clones, more than 85% recorded once. The input for sequencing was unstimulated CD8+ T cells sorted from spleen or lymph node cells, taken before intestinal transplant. All receptors derive from a human donor who received an intestinal transplant.

The chain carries TRBV7-6 and TRBJ2-7, with D maybe TRBD2 (6 bases). The CDR3 has 14 amino acids. The V end was cut by 4 bases, the J end by 5 bases, with 15 bases between. Looked up from germline, CDR1 is SGHVS and CDR2 is FNYEAQ. The CDR3 sequence is CASSSRGGLDEQYF. CDR3 in DNA: TGTGCCAGCAGCTCTCGTGGAGGGCTTGACGAGCAGTACTTC. Drawing the rest from reference TRBV7-6 and TRBJ2-7, the complete variable domain is GAGVSQSPRYKVTKRGQDVALRCDPISGHVSLYWYRQALGQGPEFLTYFNYEAQQDKSGLPNDRFSAERPEGSISTLTIQRTEQRDSAMYRCASSSRGGLDEQYFGPGTRLTVT.

The chain carries TRBV5-1 and TRBJ2-7, with TRBD1 matching 11 bases. After removal of 3 bases from V and 4 bases from J, the junction contained 3 bases not matched to a gene. The CDR3 runs 14 residues. Germline V gene sequence: CDR1 SGHRS, CDR2 YFSETQ. CDR3 region: CASSSGTGGYEQYF. The DNA of the CDR3 is TGCGCCAGCAGCTCGGGGACAGGGGGATACGAGCAGTACTTC.

As for this clone: Germline and junction disagree at one end, which may indicate a read error. The genes are TRBV6-5 and TRBJ2-3, with D possibly matching TRBD1 (6 bases). The CDR3 runs 13 residues. CDR1 and CDR2 from the germline V gene are MNHEY and SVGAGI. The CDR3: CASQGLNTGTQYF. CDR3 coding DNA: TGTGCCAGCCAGGGGCTAAACACAGGTACGCAGTATTTT.

Only one count was recorded for this clone. The chain employs TRBV5-5 and TRBJ1-3; D ambiguous. This CDR3 region has 15 residues. V was cut by 3 bases and J by 0 bases, with 10 bases left in between. Germline V lookup: CDR1 SGHKS, CDR2 YYEKEE (reference sequence). CDR3 nucleotide sequence: TGTGCCAGCAGCTCAATGACTGCCTCTGGAAACACCATATATTTT. It codes for CASSSMTASGNTIYF.

The J gene is TRBJ1-1, the V gene TRBV6-1; no clear D gene. V gave up 4 bases and J gave up 8 bases, with 8 bases separating them. The germline gives CDR1 MNHNS, CDR2 SASEGT. The CDR3 totals 11 residues. CDR3 bases: TGTGCCAGCAGTGGTCGGGCCGAAGCTTTCTTT. This gives the protein CASSGRAEAFF.

The V gene is TRBV2, the J gene TRBJ1-4, with D uncertain. The CDR3 is 16 amino acids. Germline V CDR1 and CDR2: SNHLY, FYNNEI. V lost 7 bases, J lost 5 bases, and 20 bases lay in between. CDR3 in amino acids: CASKRELSGGNEKLFF. The CDR3 coding sequence is TGTGCCAGCAAGAGGGAACTCTCCGGCGGAAATGAAAAACTGTTTTTT.

The chain recombines TRBV9 with TRBJ2-2; a possible D gene is TRBD1 (6 bases). V was cut by 3 bases and J by 6 bases, with 9 bases left in between. This CDR3 comprises 13 residues. CDR1 is SGDLS and CDR2 is YYNGEE in the germline V gene. CDR3 in DNA: TGTGCCAGCAGCGGAGGGACATCCGGGGAGCTGTTTTTT. As protein: CASSGGTSGELFF.

The J gene is TRBJ1-5, the V gene TRBV5-8, with D uncertain. V lost 0 bases and J 7 bases, leaving 8 bases between the germline ends. This CDR3 region has 13 residues. Germline V gene data show CDR1 as SGHTS and CDR2 as YDEGEE. The CDR3 DNA reads as TGTGCCAGCAGCTTGGGTGGTCAACAGCCCCAGCATTTT. Amino acids: CASSLGGQQPQHF.

The chain carries TRBV7-9 and TRBJ2-5; D perhaps matches TRBD2 (7 bases). Germline V gene sequence: CDR1 SEHNR, CDR2 FQNEAQ (reference sequence). V lost 5 bases, J lost 7 bases, and 20 bases lay in between. The CDR3 covers 15 residues. The CDR3 coding sequence is TGTGCCAGCAGCCGAGAGGGGGGGCTGAGAGGGACCCAGTACTTC. It codes for CASSREGGLRGTQYF.

This sequence joins TRBV6-4 and TRBJ1-6; D call uncertain. The germline V gene encodes CDR1 MRHNA and CDR2 SNTAGT. Trimming pared 4 bases from V and 7 bases from J, leaving 11 bases between. The CDR3 length is 14 residues. CDR3 amino acids: CASSVNSLNSPLHF. The CDR3 nucleotides are TGTGCCAGCAGTGTTAACAGCCTCAATTCACCCCTCCACTTT.

The chain combines TRBV27 with TRBJ2-1; D unresolved. Germline V gene data show CDR1 as MNHEY and CDR2 as SMNVEV (reference sequence). The length of the CDR3 is 12 residues. V lost 5 bases and J lost 6, with 8 bases in between. CDR3 DNA: TGTGCCAGCAGTCAACCCCCCAATGAGCAGTTCTTC. This sequence encodes CASSQPPNEQFF.

This rearrangement joins TRBV9 to TRBJ2-3, with D perhaps given as TRBD1 or TRBD2 (5 bases each). Germline lookup yields CDR1 SGDLS and CDR2 YYNGEE. CDR3 size: 15 residues. V was pared by 2 bases and J by 2 bases, with 12 bases between. In DNA form, the CDR3 reads TGTGCCAGCAGCGTGGGGACCATTCTCACAGATACGCAGTATTTT. It codes for CASSVGTILTDTQYF.

The J gene is TRBJ1-1, the V gene TRBV11-3; TRBD1 aligns across 9 bases. Germline CDR1 is SGHNT and CDR2 is YENEEA. The trim removed 6 bases at V and 1 base at J, leaving 6 bases unmatched. The CDR3 extends over 15 amino acids. The CDR3 loop reads CASRKLGQGNTEAFF. The CDR3 bases are TGTGCCAGCAGGAAGCTGGGACAGGGGAACACTGAAGCTTTCTTT. Filled out from reference TRBV11-3 and TRBJ1-1, the complete variable domain reads EAGVVQSPRYKIIEKKQPVAFWCNPISGHNTLYWYLQNLGQGPELLIRYENEEAVDDSQLPKDRFSAERLKGVDSTLKIQPAELGDSAVYLCASRKLGQGNTEAFFGQGTRLTVV.

The chain combines TRBV27 with TRBJ2-4; D may be TRBD2 (5 bases). The CDR3 is 14 amino acids. Deletions cut 5 bases from V and 0 bases from J, with 8 bases between. Germline CDR1 MNHEY, CDR2 SMNVEV (reference sequence). Written as DNA, the CDR3 is TGTGCCAGCAGTGCCCGGGGAGCCAAAAACATTCAGTACTTC. It yields the protein CASSARGAKNIQYF.

The genes are TRBV19 and TRBJ1-5, with a weak D call TRBD1 (6 bases). Germline CDR1 LNHDA, CDR2 SQIVND (reference sequence). The V end was cut by 7 bases, the J end by 2 bases, with 15 bases between. CDR3 size: 15 residues. CDR3: CASTLLGGGNQPQHF. The DNA for the CDR3 is TGTGCCAGTACCCTGTTAGGGGGGGGCAATCAGCCCCAGCATTTT. Filled out from reference TRBV19 and TRBJ1-5, the complete variable domain reads DGGITQSPKYLFRKEGQNVTLSCEQNLNHDAMYWYRQDPGQGLRLIYYSQIVNDFQKGDIAEGYSVSREKKESFPLTVTSAQKNPTAFYLCASTLLGGGNQPQHFGDGTRLSIL.

The V gene is TRBV27, the J gene TRBJ1-2; no firm D call. V gave up 5 bases and J gave up 4 bases, with 11 bases separating them. The germline CDR1 and CDR2 sequences are MNHEY and SMNVEV (reference sequence). There are 13 residues in the CDR3. CDR3 nucleotide sequence: TGTGCCAGCAGTCCTACAATACTCTATGGCTACACCTTC. It encodes CASSPTILYGYTF.

The chain carries TRBV7-9 and TRBJ2-7; perhaps D is TRBD1 or TRBD2 (5 bases each). The germline V gene has CDR1 SEHNR and CDR2 FQNEAQ (reference sequence). The CDR3 is 15 amino acids. V was cut by 3 bases and J by 9 bases, with 21 bases left in between. The CDR3 region has the DNA TGTGCCAGCAGCTTCCCAAGGGCCGGGGCAGCGGTGCAGTACTTC. Its protein is CASSFPRAGAAVQYF. The whole variable domain, filled in from reference TRBV7-9 and TRBJ2-7, reads DTGVSQNPRHKITKRGQNVTFRCDPISEHNRLYWYRQTLGQGPEFLTYFQNEAQLEKSRLLSDRFSAERPKGSFSTLEIQRTEQGDSAMYLCASSFPRAGAAVQYFGPGTRLTVT.

The chain couples TRBV4-1 to TRBJ1-2, with TRBD1 as a possible D gene (5 bases). The germline gives CDR1 MGHRA, CDR2 YSYEKL. The V end was cut by 3 bases, the J end by 8 bases, with 22 bases between. The CDR3 covers 16 residues. CDR3 in DNA: TGCGCCAGCAGCCAGACCTCCGGGCTCCCCCAGGGAGGCTACACCTTC. Its protein is CASSQTSGLPQGGYTF.

The genes are TRBV7-6 and TRBJ2-7; 11 bases line up with TRBD1. This CDR3 comprises 15 residues. The V and J ends lost 4 bases and 2 bases, in that order; junction bases with no gene match: 4. Germline V lookup: CDR1 SGHVS, CDR2 FNYEAQ. CDR3 region: CASSSGTGGAYEQYF. The CDR3 nucleotides are TGTGCCAGCAGCTCCGGGACAGGGGGGGCCTACGAGCAGTACTTC.

V usage is TRBV7-6 and J usage is TRBJ2-1, with TRBD2 matching over 9 bases. The CDR3 spans 15 residues. Unmatched junction bases numbered 8, after V lost 5 bases and J lost 6 bases. Germline V gene lookup returns CDR1 SGHVS and CDR2 FNYEAQ. This CDR3 reads CASSPGRGGLNEQFF. The DNA for the CDR3 is TGTGCCAGCAGCCCCGGGCGGGGGGGCCTCAATGAGCAGTTCTTC.

The rearrangement uses TRBV10-2 and TRBJ2-3; the match to TRBD2 covers 13 bases. CDR1 is WSHSY and CDR2 is SAAADI in the germline V gene. V lost 0 bases and J lost 4; bases outside the gene matches: 4. This CDR3 spans 17 amino acids. For the CDR3, the DNA is TGCGCCAGCAGTGAGTCACTAGCGGGGGGGCCGGCAGATACGCAGTATTTT. Translation: CASSESLAGGPADTQYF.

This chain links TRBV19 with TRBJ1-2; D remains ambiguous. V was shortened by 3 bases and J by 2 bases, with 13 bases between the two germline ends. The CDR3 totals 15 residues. CDR1 and CDR2 (germline): LNHDA, SQIVND (reference sequence). CDR3 residues: CASSIWGPKNYGYTF. In nucleotides, the CDR3 is TGTGCCAGTAGTATCTGGGGTCCTAAAAACTATGGCTACACCTTC.

The chain is built from TRBV11-2 and TRBJ2-5; D might be TRBD2 (6 bases). The germline gives CDR1 SGHAT, CDR2 FQNNGV. V shed 2 bases and J shed 5 bases, with 15 bases lying between them. CDR3 length: 15 amino acids. The CDR3 region is CASSLTRGGGETQYF. DNA for the CDR3: TGTGCCAGCAGCTTAACTAGGGGAGGTGGGGAGACCCAGTACTTC.

J is TRBJ2-7 and V is TRBV19; 7 bases match TRBD2. CDR1 LNHDA and CDR2 SQIVND come from the germline V gene (reference sequence). This CDR3 has 16 residues. With V trimmed by 4 bases and J by 5 bases, 14 bases remained unmatched. In DNA form, the CDR3 reads TGTGCCAGTAGTAGGAGGCTAGCGGATGTCCCCAACGAGCAGTACTTC. The encoded protein is CASSRRLADVPNEQYF. Together with reference TRBV19 and TRBJ2-7, the CDR3 gives the full variable domain: DGGITQSPKYLFRKEGQNVTLSCEQNLNHDAMYWYRQDPGQGLRLIYYSQIVNDFQKGDIAEGYSVSREKKESFPLTVTSAQKNPTAFYLCASSRRLADVPNEQYFGPGTRLTVT.

This chain connects TRBV7-9 to TRBJ2-2, with 10 bases that match TRBD1. This CDR3 has 16 residues. Germline-derived CDR1 and CDR2 are SEHNR and FQNEAQ (reference sequence). V shed 2 bases, J shed 2 bases, and the junction held 2 bases outside the gene matches. The CDR3 nucleotides are TGTGCCAGCAGCTTATGGACAGGGGGAAACACCGGGGAGCTGTTTTTT. This translates into CASSLWTGGNTGELFF.

V gene TRBV7-9 combines with J gene TRBJ2-7; 11 bases are a match to TRBD1. CDR1 and CDR2 from the germline V gene are SEHNR and FQNEAQ (reference sequence). V was clipped by 4 bases and J by 10 bases; unmatched bases: 6. This CDR3 has 13 amino acids. DNA for the CDR3: TGTGCCAGCAGCTACTCCGGGACAGGGGGACAGTACTTC. Its protein is CASSYSGTGGQYF. Using reference TRBV7-9 and TRBJ2-7 for the parts outside the CDR3, the full variable domain is DTGVSQNPRHKITKRGQNVTFRCDPISEHNRLYWYRQTLGQGPEFLTYFQNEAQLEKSRLLSDRFSAERPKGSFSTLEIQRTEQGDSAMYLCASSYSGTGGQYFGPGTRLTVT.

A few counts support this clone. This chain connects TRBV9 to TRBJ2-1, with D possibly TRBD1 on 5 matching bases. CDR3 size: 13 residues. Trimming stripped 0 bases from V and 4 bases from J, with 5 bases between. Germline-derived CDR1 and CDR2 are SGDLS and YYNGEE. The CDR3 reads CASSVGTYNEQFF. CDR3 coding DNA: TGTGCCAGCAGCGTAGGGACATACAATGAGCAGTTCTTC.